This entry describes one T cell receptor beta chain. As to treatment: around 19 received Ad26.COV2.S at low or high dose, single or two shots; about 5 received placebo; per-sample allocation not given. Samples analyzed were those drawn on day 63 after the first vaccine or placebo injection. The data originate from a study of Ad26.COV2.S vaccination and SARS-CoV-2 variants. Trimming left V 5 bases short and J 8 bases short, with 7 bases between. Germline values: CDR1 MNHEY, CDR2 SVGEGT. This CDR3 comprises 11 residues. TCRdb's copy holds only in-frame clones and misses some; the assay was immunoSEQ multiplex PCR. The sample lists 200,000 to 250,000 clones; 70% to 90% were seen once.

The chain couples TRBV6-2 or TRBV6-3 to TRBJ2-1; D possibly corresponds to TRBD1 (5 bases). This TCR derives from a person between 18 and 65 years old who received the Ad26.COV2.S COVID-19 vaccine or a placebo. The starting material was peripheral blood, obtained in a trial of Ad26.COV2.S vaccine versus placebo. The CDR3 bases are TGTGCCAGCAGTCAGGGTTATGAGCAGTTCTTC. Protein product: CASSQGYEQFF.